Below are 25 T cell receptor beta chains sequenced from a single sample in a study of cytomegalovirus exposure and HLA in healthy donors. The PCR ran on 60 Vbeta and 13 Jbeta primers. The method was immunoSEQ multiplex PCR; TCRdb's version includes in-frame clones alone and lacks a portion of them. The table records 120,000 or so clones, about 81% of them present only once. Sequencing was done on a sample of PBMCs. Receptor source: a man aged 35 to 55 in good health and CMV-seronegative.

This chain links TRBV27 with TRBJ2-5; tentative D call: TRBD2 (6 bases). With the DNA end fitting TRBJ2-7 better, the J assignment may be wrong. The germline V gene has CDR1 MNHEY and CDR2 SMNVEV (reference sequence). CDR3 size: 16 residues. CDR3 amino acids: CASSLGGTFNSYEQYF. For the CDR3, the DNA is TGTGCCAGCAGTTTAGGAGGGACCTTTAACTCCTACGAGCAGTACTTC.

This clone was seen more than once but under ten times. The rearrangement joins TRBV7-2 to TRBJ2-1, with D unresolved. This CDR3 comprises 12 residues. Germline assignment: CDR1 SGHTA and CDR2 FQGNSA. The V and J ends lost 1 base and 8 bases respectively, with 6 bases between them. The CDR3 protein is CASSLGWHEQFF. CDR3 DNA: TGTGCCAGCAGCTTAGGGTGGCATGAGCAGTTCTTC.

The J gene is TRBJ1-6, the V gene TRBV6-5; unclear D gene. The germline gives CDR1 MNHEY, CDR2 SVGAGI. The germline V and J ends were trimmed by 4 bases and 5 bases, with 6 bases remaining between them. CDR3 size: 13 residues. In nucleotides, the CDR3 is TGTGCCAGCAGTTGGGGAGATAATTCACCCCTCCACTTT. The encoded protein is CASSWGDNSPLHF.

The chain is built from TRBV27 and TRBJ2-7; D may be TRBD1 (5 bases). Germline V lookup: CDR1 MNHEY, CDR2 SMNVEV (reference sequence). V was pared by 0 bases and J by 3 bases, with 9 bases between. This CDR3 comprises 14 residues. The CDR3: CASSLSGHSYEQYF. CDR3 nucleotide sequence: TGTGCCAGCAGTTTATCGGGGCACAGCTACGAGCAGTACTTC.

V gene TRBV7-9 combines with J gene TRBJ1-2; D remains unclear. Trimming took off 4 bases at V and 9 bases at J, with 15 bases between the two ends. Looked up from germline, CDR1 is SEHNR and CDR2 is FQNEAQ (reference sequence). The CDR3 totals 13 residues. The CDR3 here is CASSSELPLRYTF. The CDR3 nucleotides read TGTGCCAGCAGCTCCGAGCTTCCCCTCCGCTACACCTTC.

The chain recombines TRBV6-6 with TRBJ2-1; tentatively, D is TRBD2 (5 bases). Per the germline V gene, CDR1 is MNHNY and CDR2 is SVGAGI (reference sequence). Trimming cost V 2 bases and J 9 bases, with 20 bases left between them. This CDR3 has 16 amino acids. The CDR3 bases are TGTGCCAGCAGTTACGTCTCTAGCCCAAAGTTGGGTGAGCAGTTCTTC. It specifies CASSYVSSPKLGEQFF.

This clone was seen a handful of times. This chain connects TRBV15 to TRBJ2-3; unclear D gene. V shed 0 bases and J shed 2 bases, with 6 bases lying between them. CDR1 is LNHNV and CDR2 is YYDKDF in the germline V gene (reference sequence). The CDR3 is 14 amino acids. The CDR3 sequence: CATSRDRFTDTQYF. Written as DNA, the CDR3 is TGTGCCACCAGCAGAGACAGGTTCACAGATACGCAGTATTTT.

Comment on this clone: One junction end does not reproduce the germline sequence, and a read error may be involved. The sample carries other DNA sequences with the same CDR3. The V and J genes are TRBV9 and TRBJ2-7, with TRBD1 as a possible D gene (6 bases). Germline values: CDR1 SGDLS, CDR2 YYNGEE. CDR3 length equals 12 residues. The CDR3 nucleotides are TGCGCCAGCAGCGCCGGACAGTACGCGCAGTACTTC. As protein: CASSAGQYAQYF.

A single count supports this clone. J is TRBJ1-3 and V is TRBV5-1; D remains unclear. The V end lost 3 bases, the J end lost 0 bases, and 13 bases lay between the germline ends. The CDR3 totals 16 residues. Germline CDR1 SGHRS, CDR2 YFSETQ. In DNA, the CDR3 is TGCGCCAGCAGCTCGGTGGGAGGGAACTCTGGAAACACCATATATTTT. It specifies CASSSVGGNSGNTIYF.

V usage is TRBV7-2 and J usage is TRBJ1-3; 8 nucleotides align to TRBD1. Unmatched junction bases numbered 2, after V lost 2 bases and J lost 2 bases. CDR3 length equals 15 residues. CDR1 and CDR2 from the germline V gene are SGHTA and FQGNSA. The CDR3: CASSLSRGPGNTIYF. The CDR3 coding sequence is TGTGCCAGCAGCTTAAGCAGGGGGCCTGGAAACACCATATATTTT.

The chain carries TRBV4-3 and TRBJ2-7; the match to TRBD2 covers 8 bases. In germline, CDR1 is LGHNA, CDR2 YSLEER. With V trimmed by 0 bases and J by 6 bases, 7 bases remained unmatched. The CDR3 consists of 15 residues. The CDR3 coding sequence is TGCGCCAGCAGCCAAGACAGAGCGGGAGTGGGCGAGCAGTACTTC. Amino acids: CASSQDRAGVGEQYF.

J is TRBJ2-7 and V is TRBV11-3; D ambiguous. Germline assignment: CDR1 SGHNT and CDR2 YENEEA. This CDR3 region has 13 residues. The V and J ends lost 0 bases and 3 bases respectively, with 6 bases between them. Here the CDR3 reads CASSLDPRYEQYF. CDR3 DNA: TGTGCCAGCAGCTTAGACCCCCGCTACGAGCAGTACTTC. Using reference TRBV11-3 and TRBJ2-7 for the parts outside the CDR3, the full variable domain is EAGVVQSPRYKIIEKKQPVAFWCNPISGHNTLYWYLQNLGQGPELLIRYENEEAVDDSQLPKDRFSAERLKGVDSTLKIQPAELGDSAVYLCASSLDPRYEQYFGPGTRLTVT.

This clone was seen a few times. This sequence joins TRBV2 and TRBJ1-3; 8 bases line up with TRBD1. Trimming removed 3 bases from V and 1 base from J; junction bases left unmatched: 5. The CDR3 is 16 amino acids. The germline V gene encodes CDR1 SNHLY and CDR2 FYNNEI. CDR3 DNA: TGTGCCAGCAGTGAGTCCAGGGGGCTATCTGGAAACACCATATATTTT. Its protein is CASSESRGLSGNTIYF.

This chain uses TRBV28 with TRBJ1-5; the match to TRBD1 covers 7 bases. Germline V lookup: CDR1 MDHEN, CDR2 SYDVKM. The CDR3 is 16 residues long. J gave up 0 bases and V 4 bases, and 6 bases lay outside the gene matches. The CDR3 DNA sequence: TGTGCCAGCAGTTCATTTACAGGGGATAGCAATCAGCCCCAGCATTTT. Translated, it gives CASSSFTGDSNQPQHF.

This clone was picked up a small number of times. The CDR3 sequence: CSVQAGGADTQYF. The CDR3 region has the DNA TGCAGCGTCCAAGCGGGGGGTGCAGATACGCAGTATTTT. The chain has TRBV29-1 and TRBJ2-3; 9 bases line up with TRBD2. CDR1 and CDR2 (germline): SQVTM, ANQGSEA. The length of the CDR3 is 13 residues. V shed 6 bases and J 4 bases; nucleotides not matched to a gene: 5.

The rearrangement links TRBV29-1 to TRBJ2-2; no reliable D call. CDR1 SQVTM and CDR2 ANQGSEA come from the germline V gene. Trimming stripped 4 bases from V and 5 bases from J, with 8 bases between. This CDR3 is built from 12 residues. CDR3 region: CSVVAATGELFF. In DNA, the CDR3 is TGCAGCGTTGTGGCAGCGACCGGGGAGCTGTTTTTT.

The rearrangement links TRBV6-5 to TRBJ1-4; D is unclear. The CDR3 spans 13 residues. Germline V gives CDR1 MNHEY, CDR2 SVGAGI. The V gene lost 6 bases and the J gene lost 7 bases, with 12 bases spanning the gap. The CDR3 DNA is TGTGCCAGCAGACCCGAGCGTCTTGAAAAACTGTTTTTT. Translation gives CASRPERLEKLFF.

The V and J genes are TRBV7-2 and TRBJ2-5, with 12 nucleotides matching TRBD2. The trim removed 0 bases at V and 2 bases at J, leaving 1 base unmatched. The V gene's germline CDR1 is SGHTA and CDR2 FQGNSA. The CDR3 is 16 amino acids. Here the CDR3 DNA reads TGTGCCAGCAGCTTAGCCCTAGCGGGAGGGCAAGAGACCCAGTACTTC. This sequence encodes CASSLALAGGQETQYF.

The chain recombines TRBV7-2 with TRBJ2-7; a weak D match, TRBD2 (7 bases). The CDR3 covers 17 residues. The germline CDR1 and CDR2 sequences are SGHTA and FQGNSA. V gave up 2 bases and J gave up 3 bases, with 20 bases separating them. For the CDR3, the DNA is TGTGCCAGCAGCTTAAGCTCCACCATGAGGGGGGGCTACGAGCAGTACTTC. This gives the protein CASSLSSTMRGGYEQYF.

This clone has a single count. The genes are TRBV19 and TRBJ2-7, with unresolved D. The V gene's germline CDR1 is LNHDA and CDR2 SQIVND (reference sequence). CDR3 length: 10 amino acids. Between the trimmed V and J ends, which lost 8 bases and 5 bases, there was a span of 7 bases. This chain's CDR3 is CASGLHEQYF. As DNA, the CDR3 is TGTGCCAGTGGCCTCCACGAGCAGTACTTC.

V and J are TRBV7-9 and TRBJ1-1; possible D gene TRBD1, 6 bases. CDR1 and CDR2 from the germline V gene are SEHNR and FQNEAQ (reference sequence). CDR3 length equals 15 residues. V was trimmed by 6 bases and J by 1 base, leaving 15 bases between them. This CDR3 is CASRPNRAGNTEAFF. The CDR3 DNA is TGTGCCAGCAGACCGAACAGGGCGGGGAACACTGAAGCTTTCTTT.

The chain links TRBV2 to TRBJ1-2, with 9 bases identical to TRBD1. The germline gives CDR1 SNHLY, CDR2 FYNNEI. Germline trimming cut 5 bases from V and 8 bases from J; bases unmatched to any gene: 6. The CDR3 has 13 residues. CDR3 residues: CASSNRGPRGYTF. CDR3 nucleotide sequence: TGTGCCAGCAGTAACAGGGGGCCTCGCGGCTACACCTTC.

CDR3 protein: CASSGGERGARGETQYF. CDR3 bases: TGTGCCAGCAGCGGGGGGGAGCGGGGGGCCCGAGGGGAGACCCAGTACTTC. The chain recombines TRBV7-9 with TRBJ2-5; 9 bases match TRBD2. This CDR3 is 17 amino acids long. The V gene end was trimmed by 5 bases and the J gene end by 5 bases; junction bases not matched to a gene: 15. Germline-derived CDR1 and CDR2 are SEHNR and FQNEAQ (reference sequence).

V is TRBV30 and J is TRBJ1-5, with TRBD1 matching 8 bases. The germline gives CDR1 GTSNPN, CDR2 SVGIG (reference sequence). The CDR3 is made up of 15 amino acids. Trimming cost V 2 bases and J 6 bases; bases outside gene matches: 9. The CDR3, as DNA: TGTGCCTGGAGTAAAGCATGGCAGGGGGCTCAGCCCCAGCATTTT. Its protein is CAWSKAWQGAQPQHF.

The rearrangement links TRBV28 to TRBJ1-3; TRBD1 is a possible D gene (5 bases). The V and J ends lost 10 bases and 6 bases respectively, with 16 bases between them. The CDR3 loop spans 13 amino acids. The germline V gene encodes CDR1 MDHEN and CDR2 SYDVKM. The CDR3 DNA follows: TGTGCCATCCTGGGGGGGGTCGAAAACACCATATATTTT. It encodes CAILGGVENTIYF.